The 14 T cell receptor beta chains given below trace back to one sample, sequenced in a study of glioma-infiltrating T cells after dendritic cell vaccination (TCRdb year 2016). The sample's time point label, in plain terms: after dendritic cell vaccination, including at tumor progression/relapse. The library was produced with the immunoSEQ multiplex PCR assay. TCRdb re-hosts the immuneACCESS table, in-frame sequences only. Its copies lack some clones; in the studies checked, an unresolved V gene accounts for under half of them, and the cause for the rest is not known. Across this sample there are roughly 85,000 clones, with 75% to 90% seen only once. The ten largest clonotypes hold more than 8% of the sample. The source material was blood, sampled after dendritic cell vaccination. All receptors derive from a human donor with glioblastoma.

V and J are TRBV30 and TRBJ1-1; D remains unclear. The germline gives CDR1 GTSNPN, CDR2 SVGIG (reference sequence). V shed 5 bases and J shed 8 bases, with 12 bases lying between them. There are 11 residues in the CDR3. CDR3 protein: CAWLTTAEAFF. The CDR3 DNA follows: TGTGCCTGGCTGACTACCGCAGAAGCTTTCTTT.

This rearrangement joins TRBV11-2 to TRBJ2-7, with 7 nucleotides matching TRBD1. The CDR3 spans 12 residues. Germline loops: CDR1 SGHAT, CDR2 FQNNGV. Trimming removed 4 bases from V and 4 bases from J; junction bases left unmatched: 1. The CDR3 sequence is CASSWGQYEQYF. The CDR3, as DNA: TGTGCCAGCAGCTGGGGACAGTACGAGCAGTACTTC.

The chain has TRBV28 and TRBJ2-1; 10 bases are shared with TRBD2. The CDR3 length is 16 residues. CDR1 MDHEN and CDR2 SYDVKM come from the germline V gene. With V trimmed by 3 bases and J by 7 bases, 9 bases remained unmatched. CDR3 protein: CASSFPLAGVSNEQFF. CDR3 bases: TGTGCCAGCAGTTTCCCTCTAGCGGGAGTGAGTAATGAGCAGTTCTTC.

This clone was observed a single time. The chain is built from TRBV7-2 and TRBJ2-3, with TRBD1 matching 8 bases. Germline trimming cut 5 bases from V and 0 bases from J; bases unmatched to any gene: 4. Germline values: CDR1 SGHTA, CDR2 FQGNSA. This CDR3 is 15 amino acids long. CDR3 region: CASSLRTGSTDTQYF. CDR3 DNA: TGTGCCAGCAGCCTACGGACAGGGAGCACAGATACGCAGTATTTT.

V gene TRBV21-1 combines with J gene TRBJ1-2. TRBV21-1 is an annotated pseudogene. This CDR3 is built from 18 residues. The CDR3, as DNA: TGTGCCAGCAGCAAAGGACCGGGGGACGGGTTCGCTAACTATGGCTACACCTTC. Translation gives CASSKGPGDGFANYGYTF.

This chain links TRBV6-1 with TRBJ1-5; tentatively, D is TRBD1 (6 bases). V lost 6 bases and J 0 bases, leaving 12 bases between the germline ends. The CDR3 covers 15 residues. CDR1 is MNHNS and CDR2 is SASEGT in the germline V gene. In nucleotides, the CDR3 is TGTGCCAGCAGAGGACAGAGATATAGCAATCAGCCCCAGCATTTT. It yields the protein CASRGQRYSNQPQHF.

The rearrangement links TRBV6-6 to TRBJ2-1; the D gene is possibly TRBD1 (5 bases). Trimming removed 6 bases at V and 1 base at J, with 16 bases between. This CDR3 region has 16 residues. Germline V CDR1 and CDR2: MNHNY, SVGAGI (reference sequence). Here the CDR3 DNA reads TGTGCCAGCAGCACCACAGGAGATATTTCCTACAATGAGCAGTTCTTC. Translating gives CASSTTGDISYNEQFF.

This clone was seen just once. The CDR3 protein is CASKLGQGTDQPQHF. The DNA of the CDR3 is TGTGCCAGCAAACTAGGACAGGGGACGGATCAGCCCCAGCATTTT. The J gene is TRBJ1-5, the V gene TRBV6-5, with 9 positions matching TRBD1. V lost 7 bases, J lost 5 bases, and 9 bases stayed unmatched. Germline assignment: CDR1 MNHEY and CDR2 SVGAGI. The CDR3 contains 15 residues.

The chain carries TRBV6-1 and TRBJ1-5, with 7 bases aligning to TRBD1. Unmatched junction bases numbered 4, after V lost 8 bases and J lost 6 bases. The CDR3 extends over 12 amino acids. Germline loops: CDR1 MNHNS, CDR2 SASEGT. The CDR3 region has the DNA TGTGCCAGCCAGGGGGTGGGTCAGCCCCAGCATTTT. It translates to CASQGVGQPQHF.

The chain combines TRBV7-2 with TRBJ2-1; the match to TRBD2 covers 10 bases. The CDR3 contains 17 residues. J was trimmed by 6 bases and V by 5 bases; bases with no gene match: 13. Per the germline V gene, CDR1 is SGHTA and CDR2 is FQGNSA. The CDR3: CASSPRMGAGGINEQFF. DNA of the CDR3: TGTGCCAGCAGCCCCAGAATGGGAGCGGGGGGGATCAATGAGCAGTTCTTC.

Note on this clone: Compared with germline, one end of the junction differs, possibly owing to a read error. The V gene is TRBV13, the J gene TRBJ2-3; no clear D gene. The CDR3 has 16 amino acids. The V gene's germline CDR1 is PRHDT and CDR2 FYEKMQ (reference sequence). CDR3 region: CASSLGRERSKDAQYF. CDR3 nucleotides: TGTGCCAGCAGCTTAGGGAGAGAAAGGAGCAAAGATGCGCAGTATTTT.

This chain joins TRBV7-9 and TRBJ1-3, with D possibly TRBD1 on 6 matching bases. The germline V gene has CDR1 SEHNR and CDR2 FQNEAQ (reference sequence). V was shortened by 2 bases and J by 0 bases, with 14 bases between the two germline ends. The CDR3 is made up of 17 amino acids. CDR3 in amino acids: CASSLPLDRSSGNTIYF. CDR3 coding DNA: TGTGCCAGCAGCTTACCCCTCGACAGGAGCTCTGGAAACACCATATATTTT.

V and J are TRBV5-4 and TRBJ2-5; 9 bases align to TRBD2. Germline V gene sequence: CDR1 SGHNT, CDR2 YYREEE (reference sequence). The CDR3 has 14 amino acids. The V gene end was trimmed by 3 bases and the J gene end by 4 bases; junction bases not matched to a gene: 4. For the CDR3, the DNA is TGTGCCAGCAGCTCAAAACTAGCGGGAGAGACCCAGTACTTC. Amino acids: CASSSKLAGETQYF.

The genes are TRBV19 and TRBJ2-3; 7 nucleotides agree with TRBD2. The CDR3 contains 13 residues. CDR1 LNHDA and CDR2 SQIVND come from the germline V gene (reference sequence). Trimming cost V 2 bases and J 6 bases; bases outside gene matches: 2. The CDR3 reads CASSITAGDTQYF. The CDR3 DNA follows: TGTGCCAGTAGTATAACAGCGGGGGATACGCAGTATTTT. The full variable domain, with the rest looked up from reference TRBV19 and TRBJ2-3, is DGGITQSPKYLFRKEGQNVTLSCEQNLNHDAMYWYRQDPGQGLRLIYYSQIVNDFQKGDIAEGYSVSREKKESFPLTVTSAQKNPTAFYLCASSITAGDTQYFGPGTRLTVL.